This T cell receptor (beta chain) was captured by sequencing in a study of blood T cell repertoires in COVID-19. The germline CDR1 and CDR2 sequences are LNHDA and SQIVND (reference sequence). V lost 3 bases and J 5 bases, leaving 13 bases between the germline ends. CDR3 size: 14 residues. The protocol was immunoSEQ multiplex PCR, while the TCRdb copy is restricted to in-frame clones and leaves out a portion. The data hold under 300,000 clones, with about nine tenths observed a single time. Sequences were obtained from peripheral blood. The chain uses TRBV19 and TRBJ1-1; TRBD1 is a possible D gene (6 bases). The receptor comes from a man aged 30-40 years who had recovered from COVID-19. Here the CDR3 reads CASSMRTAETEAFF. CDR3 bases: TGTGCCAGTAGTATGCGGACAGCGGAAACTGAAGCTTTCTTT.